This T cell receptor beta chain originates from a study of T cell changes during pregnancy in multiple sclerosis. Assay: immunoSEQ multiplex PCR; the TCRdb copy retains only in-frame clones and omits some. The sample lists approximately 50,000 clones; roughly 91% were seen once. There are a few counts of this clone. The sample has other DNA sequences that encode this CDR3 too. The clonotype originates from a female donor in good health, enrolled as a control in a pregnancy study. Sample: peripheral blood, taken in the third trimester of pregnancy.

The CDR3 sequence is CAWRGRGNTEAFF. The CDR3 DNA follows: TGTGCCTGGAGGGGGAGGGGGAACACTGAAGCTTTCTTT. This rearrangement joins TRBV30 to TRBJ1-1; tentative D call: TRBD1 (5 bases). The CDR3 has 13 residues. Germline assignment: CDR1 GTSNPN and CDR2 SVGIG (reference sequence). Trimming removed 3 bases from V and 1 base from J, with 9 bases in between.